Sequencing of this T cell receptor beta chain was carried out in a study of blood T cell repertoires in COVID-19. At the level of the study: From the United States, Italy and Spain came samples of acute and convalescent COVID-19. The analysed material was cDNA or gDNA that came from T cells, B-cell-depleted T cells, or PBMCs.

V was trimmed by 4 bases and J by 6 bases, leaving 6 bases between them. Germline loops: CDR1 ENHRY, CDR2 SYGVKD. The CDR3 has 11 residues. Methods used by the authors: The authors estimated nucleated cell counts from reference gene primer amplification. Profiled with immunoSEQ multiplex PCR; TCRdb holds only in-frame clones, not every one. V and J calls plus clone size are reproduced from that table; the DNA served to infer D and trimming. The sample shows 180,000 or so clones, about 81% of them seen only once. The receptor was derived from a woman aged 70-85 years with acute or convalescent COVID-19. The genes are TRBV10-3 and TRBJ1-1, with D hard to call. Sequenced: peripheral blood. CDR3 residues: CAISGRAEAFF. The CDR3 nucleotides are TGTGCCATCAGTGGGAGGGCTGAAGCTTTCTTT.